What follows are 15 T cell receptor beta chains derived from one specimen sequenced in a study of blood T cell repertoires in COVID-19. Clones were read by immunoSEQ multiplex PCR, and TCRdb kept only the in-frame ones, dropping some. This table has about 200,000 clones, approximately 82% appearing once. Sequencing used peripheral blood. The receptor source for this set is a human donor with acute or convalescent COVID-19. The donor label of this sample is uncertain.

The gene calls are TRBV5-1 and TRBJ1-1, with D possibly matching TRBD1 (6 bases). Between the trimmed V and J ends, which lost 4 bases and 2 bases, there was a span of 12 bases. The CDR3 covers 14 residues. Germline CDR1 reads SGHRS; CDR2 reads YFSETQ. Here the CDR3 reads CASSRLGGNTEAFF. CDR3 DNA: TGCGCCAGCAGCCGGTTAGGGGGAAACACTGAAGCTTTCTTT.

This clone came up once. The chain joins TRBV24-1 to TRBJ2-5, with 12 bases that match TRBD2. V lost 0 bases, J lost 2 bases, and 0 bases stayed unmatched. Germline loops: CDR1 KGHDR, CDR2 SFDVKD. The CDR3 totals 16 residues. The chain's CDR3 is CATSDLTSGGQETQYF. The CDR3 DNA reads as TGTGCCACCAGTGATTTGACTAGCGGGGGGCAAGAGACCCAGTACTTC.

This clone turned up a few times. The chain recombines TRBV19 with TRBJ1-1; 9 bases are shared with TRBD1. V lost 5 bases to trimming and J lost 1 base; unmatched junction nucleotides: 2. The CDR3 length is 14 residues. Germline V gene lookup returns CDR1 LNHDA and CDR2 SQIVND (reference sequence). CDR3 region: CASSPTGGNTEAFF. For the CDR3, the DNA is TGTGCCAGTAGTCCGACAGGGGGGAACACTGAAGCTTTCTTT.

The chain joins TRBV27 to TRBJ2-1, with 9 bases that match TRBD1. Trimming took 5 bases from V and 6 from J; bases not matched to a gene: 5. The CDR3 spans 14 residues. Looked up from germline, CDR1 is MNHEY and CDR2 is SMNVEV (reference sequence). In nucleotides, the CDR3 is TGTGCCAGCAGTACCGGGACAGGGTTCAATGAGCAGTTCTTC. Translation: CASSTGTGFNEQFF.

The chain carries TRBV19 and TRBJ1-6, with 12 bases identical to TRBD1. The CDR3 has 16 amino acids. The V gene's germline CDR1 is LNHDA and CDR2 SQIVND (reference sequence). J lost 10 bases, V lost 3 bases, and 7 bases had no gene match. This CDR3 reads CASSMGDRGLGSPLHF. CDR3 DNA: TGTGCCAGTAGTATGGGGGACAGGGGGCTCGGGTCACCCCTCCACTTT. The variable domain in full, with the rest retrieved from reference TRBV19 and TRBJ1-6, is DGGITQSPKYLFRKEGQNVTLSCEQNLNHDAMYWYRQDPGQGLRLIYYSQIVNDFQKGDIAEGYSVSREKKESFPLTVTSAQKNPTAFYLCASSMGDRGLGSPLHFGNGTRLTVT.

The V and J genes are TRBV10-3 and TRBJ2-2, with TRBD1 identical over 12 bases. Germline V CDR1 and CDR2: ENHRY, SYGVKD. The CDR3 contains 15 residues. Unmatched junction bases numbered 6, after V lost 6 bases and J lost 7 bases. The CDR3 DNA follows: TGTGCCATCAGAGGGACAGGGGGCTCTCACGGGGAGCTGTTTTTT. Translation: CAIRGTGGSHGELFF.

V gene TRBV20-1 combines with J gene TRBJ2-7, with a possible D match to TRBD2 (5 bases). Germline CDR1 and CDR2: DFQATT and SNEGSKA (reference sequence). V lost 6 bases to trimming and J lost 3 bases, with 9 bases between them. CDR3 length: 11 amino acids. The CDR3 DNA sequence: TGCAGTGCCAACCGGGACTACGAGCAGTACTTC. The encoded protein is CSANRDYEQYF.

This clone is a singleton in its sample. CDR3: CASSKGDTSNQPQHF. CDR3 sequence (DNA): TGTGCCAGCAGTAAGGGGGACACGAGCAATCAGCCCCAGCATTTT. The chain is built from TRBV6-5 and TRBJ1-5, with TRBD1 as a possible D gene (6 bases). The CDR3 has 15 amino acids. From germline, CDR1 is MNHEY and CDR2 SVGAGI. With 5 bases removed from V and 1 base from J, the gap between germline ends came to 12 bases.

The genes are TRBV13 and TRBJ2-7; D call uncertain. Germline V gives CDR1 PRHDT, CDR2 FYEKMQ (reference sequence). This CDR3 spans 12 amino acids. V gave up 5 bases and J gave up 0 bases, with 5 bases separating them. DNA for the CDR3: TGTGCCAGCAGCCCTAGCTCCTACGAGCAGTACTTC. This sequence encodes CASSPSSYEQYF.

The chain links TRBV7-2 to TRBJ1-2; 9 nucleotides align to TRBD1. CDR1 SGHTA and CDR2 FQGNSA come from the germline V gene. Trimming cost V 1 base and J 8 bases; bases outside gene matches: 5. The CDR3 has 14 amino acids. Here the CDR3 reads CASSLEGQGKGYTF. The CDR3 region has the DNA TGTGCCAGCAGCTTAGAGGGACAGGGAAAAGGCTACACCTTC.

The chain carries TRBV7-9 and TRBJ2-3; 9 bases line up with TRBD1. This CDR3 contains 17 residues. V lost 3 bases to trimming and J lost 1 base; unmatched junction nucleotides: 8. From germline, CDR1 is SEHNR and CDR2 FQNEAQ (reference sequence). The CDR3 spells CASSFGTGFFGTDTQYF. The CDR3 DNA reads as TGTGCCAGCAGCTTTGGGACAGGGTTTTTCGGCACAGATACGCAGTATTTT.

This rearrangement joins TRBV4-3 to TRBJ2-7; possible D gene TRBD2, 5 bases. The germline CDR1 and CDR2 sequences are LGHNA and YSLEER. This CDR3 contains 13 residues. V was shortened by 8 bases and J by 3 bases, with 14 bases between the two germline ends. The CDR3 loop reads CASAVEVGYEQYF. As DNA, the CDR3 is TGCGCCAGCGCCGTGGAGGTCGGCTACGAGCAGTACTTC.

The gene calls are TRBV18 and TRBJ2-7, with TRBD2 matching 12 bases. In germline, CDR1 is KGHSH, CDR2 LQKENI. This CDR3 comprises 16 residues. V lost 2 bases, J lost 6 bases, and 8 bases stayed unmatched. The CDR3 here is CASSPTTSGSLGEQYF. Written as DNA, the CDR3 is TGTGCCAGCTCACCAACGACTAGCGGGAGTCTCGGCGAGCAGTACTTC.

This chain links TRBV29-1 with TRBJ2-6; maybe TRBD1 (6 bases). V was pared by 5 bases and J by 1 base, with 9 bases between. The CDR3 runs to 14 residues. CDR1 and CDR2 from the germline V gene are SQVTM and ANQGSEA. The CDR3 loop reads CSVPTGSGANVLTF. The DNA of the CDR3 is TGCAGCGTTCCCACAGGGTCTGGGGCCAACGTCCTGACTTTC.

The chain is built from TRBV18 and TRBJ2-7, with TRBD1 identical over 7 bases. The trim removed 6 bases at V and 3 bases at J, leaving 5 bases unmatched. In germline, CDR1 is KGHSH, CDR2 LQKENI. The CDR3 consists of 13 residues. DNA of the CDR3: TGTGCCAGCTCCCCGACAGGGAGCTACGAGCAGTACTTC. Its protein product is CASSPTGSYEQYF.